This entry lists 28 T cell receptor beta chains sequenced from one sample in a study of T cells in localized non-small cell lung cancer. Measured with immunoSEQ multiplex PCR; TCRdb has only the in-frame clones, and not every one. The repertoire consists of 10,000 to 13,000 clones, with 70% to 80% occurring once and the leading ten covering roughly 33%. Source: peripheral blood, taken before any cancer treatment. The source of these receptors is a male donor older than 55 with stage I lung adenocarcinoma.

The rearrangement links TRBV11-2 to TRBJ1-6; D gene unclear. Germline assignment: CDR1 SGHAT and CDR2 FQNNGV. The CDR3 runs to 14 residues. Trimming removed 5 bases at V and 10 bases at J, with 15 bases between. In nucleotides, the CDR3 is TGTGCCAGCAGCGGTTGGTTGAAAGGGTCACCCCTCCACTTT. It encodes CASSGWLKGSPLHF. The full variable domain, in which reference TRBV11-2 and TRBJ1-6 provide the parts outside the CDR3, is EAGVAQSPRYKIIEKRQSVAFWCNPISGHATLYWYQQILGQGPKLLIQFQNNGVVDDSQLPKDRFSAERLKGVDSTLKIQPAKLEDSAVYLCASSGWLKGSPLHFGNGTRLTVT.

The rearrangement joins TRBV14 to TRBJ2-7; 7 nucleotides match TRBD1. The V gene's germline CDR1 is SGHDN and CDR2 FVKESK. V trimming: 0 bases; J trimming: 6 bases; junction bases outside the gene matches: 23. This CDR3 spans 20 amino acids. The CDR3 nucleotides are TGTGCCAGCAGCCAAGATACACAACCCGGGAACAGGGGTATCAGGATCGAGCAGTACTTC. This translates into CASSQDTQPGNRGIRIEQYF.

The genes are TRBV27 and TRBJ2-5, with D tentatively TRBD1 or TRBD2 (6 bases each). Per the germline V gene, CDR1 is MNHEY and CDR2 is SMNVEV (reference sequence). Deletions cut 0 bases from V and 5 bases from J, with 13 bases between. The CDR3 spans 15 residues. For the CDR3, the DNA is TGTGCCAGCAGTTTATCGTGGGGGGCCCAGGAGACCCAGTACTTC. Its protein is CASSLSWGAQETQYF.

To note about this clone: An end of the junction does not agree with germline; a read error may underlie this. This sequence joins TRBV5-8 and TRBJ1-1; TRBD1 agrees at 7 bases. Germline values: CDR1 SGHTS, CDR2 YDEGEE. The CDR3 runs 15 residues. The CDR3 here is CASSQDSTGHTEAFF. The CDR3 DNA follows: TGCGCCAGCAGCCAAGACTCGACAGGGCACACTGAAGCTTTCTTT.

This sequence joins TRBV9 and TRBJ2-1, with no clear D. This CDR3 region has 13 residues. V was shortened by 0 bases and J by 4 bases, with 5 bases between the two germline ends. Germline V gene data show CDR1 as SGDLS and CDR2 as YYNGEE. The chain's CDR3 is CASSVGDYNEQFF. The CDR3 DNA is TGTGCCAGCAGCGTAGGTGATTACAATGAGCAGTTCTTC. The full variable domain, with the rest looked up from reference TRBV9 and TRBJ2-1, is DSGVTQTPKHLITATGQRVTLRCSPRSGDLSVYWYQQSLDQGLQFLIQYYNGEERAKGNILERFSAQQFPDLHSELNLSSLELGDSALYFCASSVGDYNEQFFGPGTRLTVL.

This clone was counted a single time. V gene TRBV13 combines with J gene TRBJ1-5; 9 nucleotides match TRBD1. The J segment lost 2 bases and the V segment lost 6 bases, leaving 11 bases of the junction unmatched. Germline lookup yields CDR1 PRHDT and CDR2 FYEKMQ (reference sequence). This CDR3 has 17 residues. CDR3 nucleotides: TGTGCCAGCAGTCGTCTCCGGGACAGGGTCGGCAATCAGCCCCAGCATTTT. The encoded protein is CASSRLRDRVGNQPQHF.

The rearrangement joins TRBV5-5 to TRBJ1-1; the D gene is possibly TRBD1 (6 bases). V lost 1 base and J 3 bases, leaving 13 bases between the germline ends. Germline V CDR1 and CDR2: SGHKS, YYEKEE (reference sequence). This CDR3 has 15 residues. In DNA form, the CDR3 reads TGTGCCAGCAGCTTGTATGGGGGGCGCGACACTGAAGCTTTCTTT. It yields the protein CASSLYGGRDTEAFF.

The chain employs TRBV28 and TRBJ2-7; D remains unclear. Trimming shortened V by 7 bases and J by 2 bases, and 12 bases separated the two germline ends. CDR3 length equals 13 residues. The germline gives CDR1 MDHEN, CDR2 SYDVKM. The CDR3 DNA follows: TGTGCCAGCACCATGGACGGAGCCTACGAGCAGTACTTC. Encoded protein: CASTMDGAYEQYF.

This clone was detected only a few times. The CDR3 protein is CASSTTGGTRSPLHF. DNA for the CDR3: TGTGCCAGCTCCACGACAGGGGGGACGCGGTCACCCCTCCACTTT. V gene TRBV18 combines with J gene TRBJ1-6; 9 bases agree with TRBD1. V dropped 6 bases and J dropped 10; count of bases not matched to a gene: 10. Germline V CDR1 and CDR2: KGHSH, LQKENI. The CDR3 has 15 amino acids.

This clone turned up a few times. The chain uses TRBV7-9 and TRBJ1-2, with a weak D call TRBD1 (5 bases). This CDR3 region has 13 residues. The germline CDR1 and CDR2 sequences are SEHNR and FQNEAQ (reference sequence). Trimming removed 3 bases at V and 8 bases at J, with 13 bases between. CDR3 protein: CASSLEGAYGYTF. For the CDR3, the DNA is TGTGCCAGCAGCTTGGAAGGGGCATACGGCTACACCTTC.

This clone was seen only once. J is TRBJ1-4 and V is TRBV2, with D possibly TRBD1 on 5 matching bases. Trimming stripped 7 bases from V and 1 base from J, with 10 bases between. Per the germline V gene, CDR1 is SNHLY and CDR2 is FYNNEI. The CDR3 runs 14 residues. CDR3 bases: TGTGCCAGCAATGGGGCGAGAACTAATGAAAAACTGTTTTTT. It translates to CASNGARTNEKLFF. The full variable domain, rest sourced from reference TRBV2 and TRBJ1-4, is EPEVTQTPSHQVTQMGQEVILRCVPISNHLYFYWYRQILGQKVEFLVSFYNNEISEKSEIFDDQFSVERPDGSNFTLKIRSTKLEDSAMYFCASNGARTNEKLFFGSGTQLSVL.

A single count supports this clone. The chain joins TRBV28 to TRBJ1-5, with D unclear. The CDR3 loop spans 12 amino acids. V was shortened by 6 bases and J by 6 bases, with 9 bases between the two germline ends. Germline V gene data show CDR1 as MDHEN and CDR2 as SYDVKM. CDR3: CASSTGGQPQHF. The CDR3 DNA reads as TGTGCCAGCAGCACGGGTGGTCAGCCCCAGCATTTT.

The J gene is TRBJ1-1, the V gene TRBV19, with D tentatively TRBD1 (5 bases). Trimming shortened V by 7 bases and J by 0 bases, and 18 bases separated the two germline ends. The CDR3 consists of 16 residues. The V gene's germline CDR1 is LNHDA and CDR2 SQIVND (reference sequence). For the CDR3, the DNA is TGTGCCAGTAAAACCCTGGGACCGGCAATGAACACTGAAGCTTTCTTT. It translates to CASKTLGPAMNTEAFF.

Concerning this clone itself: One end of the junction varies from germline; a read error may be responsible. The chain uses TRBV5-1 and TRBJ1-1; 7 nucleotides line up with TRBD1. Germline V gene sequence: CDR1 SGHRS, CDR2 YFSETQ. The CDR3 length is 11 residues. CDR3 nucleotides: TGTGCCAGCAGCACGACAGGGAGGACTTTCTTT. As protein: CASSTTGRTFF.

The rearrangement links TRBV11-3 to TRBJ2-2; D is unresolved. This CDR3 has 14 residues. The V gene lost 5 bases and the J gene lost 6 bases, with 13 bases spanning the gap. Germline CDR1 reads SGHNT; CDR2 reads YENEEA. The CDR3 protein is CASSPSPGSGELFF. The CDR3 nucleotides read TGTGCCAGCAGCCCCTCTCCCGGTTCCGGGGAGCTGTTTTTT.

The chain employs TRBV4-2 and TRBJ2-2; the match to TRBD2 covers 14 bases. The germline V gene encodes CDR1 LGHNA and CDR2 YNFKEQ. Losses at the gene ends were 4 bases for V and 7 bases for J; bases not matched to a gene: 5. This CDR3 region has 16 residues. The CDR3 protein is CASSPGLAGADGELFF. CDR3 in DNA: TGTGCCAGCAGCCCGGGACTAGCGGGGGCGGACGGGGAGCTGTTTTTT.

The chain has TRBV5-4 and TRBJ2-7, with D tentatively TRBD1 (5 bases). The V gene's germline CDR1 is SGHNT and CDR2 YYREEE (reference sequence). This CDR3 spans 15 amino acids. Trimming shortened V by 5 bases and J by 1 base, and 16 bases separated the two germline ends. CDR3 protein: CASSSRQTSSYEQYF. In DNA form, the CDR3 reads TGTGCCAGCAGTTCTAGACAGACTTCGTCCTACGAGCAGTACTTC.

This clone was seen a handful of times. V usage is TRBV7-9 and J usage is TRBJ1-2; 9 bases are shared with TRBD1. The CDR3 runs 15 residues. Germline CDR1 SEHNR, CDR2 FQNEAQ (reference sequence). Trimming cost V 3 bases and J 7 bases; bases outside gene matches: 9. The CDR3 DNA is TGTGCCAGCAGCTTCCCGAGGGGACAGGGAAGTGGCTACACCTTC. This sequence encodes CASSFPRGQGSGYTF.

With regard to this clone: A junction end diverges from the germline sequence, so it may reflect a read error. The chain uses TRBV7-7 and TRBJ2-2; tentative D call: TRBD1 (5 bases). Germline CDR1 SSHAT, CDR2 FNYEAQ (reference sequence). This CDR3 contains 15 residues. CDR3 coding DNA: TGTGCTAGCAGCCGCCGGACAAGTAACACCGGGGAGCTGTTTTTT. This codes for CASSRRTSNTGELFF.

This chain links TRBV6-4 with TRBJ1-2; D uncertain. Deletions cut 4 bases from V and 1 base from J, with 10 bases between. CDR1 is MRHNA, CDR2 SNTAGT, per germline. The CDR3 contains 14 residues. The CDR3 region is CASSGPKINYGYTF. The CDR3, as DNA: TGTGCCAGCAGTGGACCAAAGATTAACTATGGCTACACCTTC.

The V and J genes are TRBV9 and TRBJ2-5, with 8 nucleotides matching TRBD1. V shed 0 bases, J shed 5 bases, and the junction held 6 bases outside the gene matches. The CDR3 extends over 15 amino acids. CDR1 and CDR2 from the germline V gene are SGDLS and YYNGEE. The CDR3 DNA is TGTGCCAGCAGCGTAGGACAGGGGTATGGGGAGACCCAGTACTTC. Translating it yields CASSVGQGYGETQYF.

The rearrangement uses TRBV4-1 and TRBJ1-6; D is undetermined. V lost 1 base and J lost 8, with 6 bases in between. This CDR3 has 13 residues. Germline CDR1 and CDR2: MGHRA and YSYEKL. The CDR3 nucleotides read TGCGCCAGCAGCCAAGTAGGAGATTCACCCCTCCACTTT. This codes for CASSQVGDSPLHF.

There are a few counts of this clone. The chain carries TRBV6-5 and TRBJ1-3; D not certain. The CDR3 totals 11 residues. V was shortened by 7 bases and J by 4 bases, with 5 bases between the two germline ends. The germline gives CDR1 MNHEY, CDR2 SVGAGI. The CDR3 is CASIRGNTIYF. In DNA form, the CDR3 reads TGTGCCAGCATAAGAGGAAACACCATATATTTT.

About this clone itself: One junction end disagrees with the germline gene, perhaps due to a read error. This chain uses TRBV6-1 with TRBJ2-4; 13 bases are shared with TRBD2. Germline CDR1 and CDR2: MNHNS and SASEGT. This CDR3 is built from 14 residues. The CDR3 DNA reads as TGTGCCAGCAGTGACTTCGGACTAGCGGGGGTGTGGAGCTTC. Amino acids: CASSDFGLAGVWSF.

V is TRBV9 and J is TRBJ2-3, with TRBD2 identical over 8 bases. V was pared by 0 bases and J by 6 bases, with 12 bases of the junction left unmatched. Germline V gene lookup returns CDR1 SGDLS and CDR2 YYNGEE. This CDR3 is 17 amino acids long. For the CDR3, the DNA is TGTGCCAGCAGCGTAGTCCTGGGTCGGGGGGGCCTGGATACGCAGTATTTT. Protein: CASSVVLGRGGLDTQYF.

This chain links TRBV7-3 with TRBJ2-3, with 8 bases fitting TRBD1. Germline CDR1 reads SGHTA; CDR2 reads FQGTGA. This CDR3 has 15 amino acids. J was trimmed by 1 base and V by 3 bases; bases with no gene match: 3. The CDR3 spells CASSFPGQGTDTQYF. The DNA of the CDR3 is TGTGCCAGCAGCTTCCCGGGACAGGGCACAGATACGCAGTATTTT. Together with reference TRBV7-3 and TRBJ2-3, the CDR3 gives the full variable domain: GAGVSQTPSNKVTEKGKYVELRCDPISGHTALYWYRQSLGQGPEFLIYFQGTGAADDSGLPNDRFFAVRPEGSVSTLKIQRTERGDSAVYLCASSFPGQGTDTQYFGPGTRLTVL.

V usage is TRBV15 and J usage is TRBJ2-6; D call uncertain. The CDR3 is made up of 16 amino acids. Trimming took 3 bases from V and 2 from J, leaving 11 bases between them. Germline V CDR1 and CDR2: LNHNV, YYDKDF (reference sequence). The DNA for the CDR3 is TGTGCCACCAGCAGGCCGACCGAAGCTGGGGCCAACGTCCTGACTTTC. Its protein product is CATSRPTEAGANVLTF.

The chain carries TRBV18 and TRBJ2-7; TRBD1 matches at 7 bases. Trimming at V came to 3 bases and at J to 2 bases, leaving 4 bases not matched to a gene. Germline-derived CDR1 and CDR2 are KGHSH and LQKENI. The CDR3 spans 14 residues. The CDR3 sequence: CASSPRQGTYEQYF. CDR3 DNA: TGTGCCAGCTCACCTCGACAGGGAACCTACGAGCAGTACTTC.